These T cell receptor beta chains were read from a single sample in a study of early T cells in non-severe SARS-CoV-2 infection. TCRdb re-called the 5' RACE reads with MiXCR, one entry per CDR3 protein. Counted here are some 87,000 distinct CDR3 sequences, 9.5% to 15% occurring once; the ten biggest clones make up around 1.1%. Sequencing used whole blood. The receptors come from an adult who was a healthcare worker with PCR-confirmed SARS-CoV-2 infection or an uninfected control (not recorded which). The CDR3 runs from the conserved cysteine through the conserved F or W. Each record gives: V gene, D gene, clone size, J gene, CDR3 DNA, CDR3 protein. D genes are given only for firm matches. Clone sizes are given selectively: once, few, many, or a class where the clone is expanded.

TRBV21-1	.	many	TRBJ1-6	TGTGCCAGCAGCAAAGGGACAGTACGTATGGATTCACCCCTCCACTTT	CASSKGTVRMDSPLHF
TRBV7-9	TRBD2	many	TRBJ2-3	TGTGCCAGCAGTCAAAGACTAGCGGGACAGTCAGATACGCAGTATTTT	CASSQRLAGQSDTQYF
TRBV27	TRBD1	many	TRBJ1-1	TGTGCCAGCAGTTTGTTGGGACAGAGAAACCGGAACACTGAAGCTTTCTTT	CASSLLGQRNRNTEAFF
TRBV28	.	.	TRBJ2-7	TGTGCCAGCAGTTACCCAGGATTCTACGAGCAGTACTTC	CASSYPGFYEQYF
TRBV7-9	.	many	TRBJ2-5	TGTGCCAGCAGCTTAGCTCTCGGAACAGAGACCCAGTACTTC	CASSLALGTETQYF
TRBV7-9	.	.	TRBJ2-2	TGTGCCAGCAGCCCCATGGCCACCGGGGAGCTGTTTTTT	CASSPMATGELFF
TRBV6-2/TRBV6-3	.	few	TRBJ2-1	TGTGCCACCTTGAGGCGGAGCGAGCAGTTCTTC	CATLRRSEQFF
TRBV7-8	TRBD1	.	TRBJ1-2	TGTGCCAGCAGTCGGACAGGGAGACCTAACTATGGCTACACCTTC	CASSRTGRPNYGYTF
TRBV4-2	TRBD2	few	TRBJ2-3	TGTGCCAGCAGCCAGACCAGCGGGGCCACAGATACGCAGTATTTT	CASSQTSGATDTQYF
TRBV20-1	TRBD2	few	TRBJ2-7	TGCAGTGCTAGAGCCAATGGACTAGCGGAACCCTACGAGCAGTACTTC	CSARANGLAEPYEQYF
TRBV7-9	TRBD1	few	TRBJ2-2	TGTGCCAGCATCGATTCCACAGGGGACAGGGTTATCACCGGGGAGCTGTTTTTT	CASIDSTGDRVITGELFF
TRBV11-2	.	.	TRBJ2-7	TGTGCCAGCAGCTTATCAGGTGAAGGAACCTACGAGCAGTACTTC	CASSLSGEGTYEQYF
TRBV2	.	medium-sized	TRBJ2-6	TGTGCCAGCGGTGACGGGACCGCGGTTGGGGCCAACGTCCTGACTTTC	CASGDGTAVGANVLTF
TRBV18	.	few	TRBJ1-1	TGTGCCAGCTCACCATCGACAGGATCTGAAGCTTTCTTT	CASSPSTGSEAFF
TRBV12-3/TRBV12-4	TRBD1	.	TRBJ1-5	TGTGCCAGCAGCCCTACAGGGGGCTTCCATCAGCCCCAGCATTTT	CASSPTGGFHQPQHF
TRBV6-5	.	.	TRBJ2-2	TGTGCCAGCAATTCCGGGGCCGAGACCGGGGAGCTGTTTTTT	CASNSGAETGELFF
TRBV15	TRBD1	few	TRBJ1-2	TGTGCCACCAGCACCGAGGCACAGGGGACCTATGGCTACACCTTC	CATSTEAQGTYGYTF
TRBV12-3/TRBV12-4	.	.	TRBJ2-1	TGTGCCAGCAGTTTCAGGAGCGGTTACTACAATGAGCAGTTCTTC	CASSFRSGYYNEQFF
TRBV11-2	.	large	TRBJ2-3	TGTGCCAGCAGCTCTACCCGGGACACAGATACGCAGTATTTT	CASSSTRDTDTQYF
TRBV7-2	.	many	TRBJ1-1	TGTGCCAGCAGCAAATCCAGGGAGAACACTGAAGCTTTCTTT	CASSKSRENTEAFF
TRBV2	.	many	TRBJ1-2	TGTGCCAGCACCTCGGACGGATCCCCTAACTATGGCTACACCTTC	CASTSDGSPNYGYTF
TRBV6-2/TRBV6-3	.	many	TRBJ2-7	TGTGCCAGCAGTTACGGGTCGGGACTCGAGCAGTACTTC	CASSYGSGLEQYF
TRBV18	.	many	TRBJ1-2	TGTGCCAGCTCACCAAGTCAACAGGGTCCGTATGGCTACACCTTC	CASSPSQQGPYGYTF
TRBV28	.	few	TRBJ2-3	TGTGCCAGCAGTTTGTTCCCTAGCGCGGATACGCAGTATTTT	CASSLFPSADTQYF
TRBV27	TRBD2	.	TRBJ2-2	TGTGCCAGCAGTTTATCCGGGGGAGGGGCCGGGGAGCTGTTTTTT	CASSLSGGGAGELFF
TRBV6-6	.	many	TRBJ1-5	TGTGCCAGCAGTACAGTGGGGGGTCAGCCCCAGCATTTT	CASSTVGGQPQHF
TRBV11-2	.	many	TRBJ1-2	TGTGCCAGCAGCTCCTGGAGATCTGGCTACACCTTC	CASSSWRSGYTF
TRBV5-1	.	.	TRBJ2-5	TGCGCCAGCAGCTTGTTTGGGGGCTTTGAGGAGACCCAGTACTTC	CASSLFGGFEETQYF
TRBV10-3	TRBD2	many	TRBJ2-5	TGTGCCATCAGTGAGACCCCCAGCGGGAGCGCAGGAGAAACCCAGTACTTC	CAISETPSGSAGETQYF
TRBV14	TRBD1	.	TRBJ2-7	TGTGCCAGCAGCCAATCGGGACAGGCCCTACGCTCCTACGAGCAGTACTTC	CASSQSGQALRSYEQYF
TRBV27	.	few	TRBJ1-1	TGTGCCAGCAGTTTCGGAGGGGCTCCCTTCAATGAAGCTTTCTTT	CASSFGGAPFNEAFF
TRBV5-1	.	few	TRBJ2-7	TGCGCCAGCAGCTTGGTTGAGGGCGAGCAGTACTTC	CASSLVEGEQYF
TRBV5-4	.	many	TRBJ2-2	TGTGCCAGCAGCGTAATGCTCGGCACCGGGGAGCTGTTTTTT	CASSVMLGTGELFF
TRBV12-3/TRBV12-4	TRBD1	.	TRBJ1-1	TGTGCCAGCAAATCGAGACAGGGAGTGACTGAAGCTTTCTTT	CASKSRQGVTEAFF
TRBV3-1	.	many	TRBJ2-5	TGTGCCAGCAGCCCTCAAAGGGGAGAAGAGACCCAGTACTTC	CASSPQRGEETQYF
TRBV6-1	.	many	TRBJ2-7	TGTGCCAGCAGTGAATGGAGGGGGGGCGCCTACGAGCAGTACTTC	CASSEWRGGAYEQYF
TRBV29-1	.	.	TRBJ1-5	TGCAGCGTTGAATGGCAGGAAATTGATCAGCCCCAGCATTTT	CSVEWQEIDQPQHF
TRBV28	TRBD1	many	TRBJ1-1	TGTGCCAGCAGTTTGACAGGGGGCAGAAGGACTGAAGCTTTCTTT	CASSLTGGRRTEAFF
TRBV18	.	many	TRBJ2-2	TGTGCCAGCTCACCACCGGGGGCAGTCAGCGGGGAGCTGTTTTTT	CASSPPGAVSGELFF
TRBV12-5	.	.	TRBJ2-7	TGTGCTAGTGGTATTGGACAGTTCCCCTACGAGCAGTACTTC	CASGIGQFPYEQYF
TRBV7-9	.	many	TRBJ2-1	TGTGCCAGCAGTCTACCGGTTGGCGGTGGAGGTGAGCAGTTCTTC	CASSLPVGGGGEQFF
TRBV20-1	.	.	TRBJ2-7	TGCAGTGCGGAGGGGGGACTGGGGTCCTACGAGCAGTACTTC	CSAEGGLGSYEQYF
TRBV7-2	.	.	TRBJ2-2	TGTGCCAGCAGCTTACGTGACAGTAACACCGGGGAGCTGTTTTTT	CASSLRDSNTGELFF
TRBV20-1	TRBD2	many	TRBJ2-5	TGCAGTGCCCACTTAGCGGGGGGTTCACAAGAGACCCAGTACTTC	CSAHLAGGSQETQYF
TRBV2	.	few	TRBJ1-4	TGTGCCAGCAGTGAGTCGGAGTCGGCCAATGAAAAACTGTTTTTT	CASSESESANEKLFF
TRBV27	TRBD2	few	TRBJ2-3	TGTGCCAGCAACACCGAAGCTAGCGGGAGGGGGGGGCGCACAGATACGCAGTATTTT	CASNTEASGRGGRTDTQYF
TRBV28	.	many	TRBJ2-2	TGTGCCAGCAGCCCCGAGGACGGGGAGCTGTTTTTT	CASSPEDGELFF
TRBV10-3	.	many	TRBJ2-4	TGTGCCATCAGTGAGTCATTGATCACAAGCAACATTCAGTACTTC	CAISESLITSNIQYF
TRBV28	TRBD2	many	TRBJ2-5	TGTGCCACCCAGGGACTACAAGAGACCCAGTACTTC	CATQGLQETQYF
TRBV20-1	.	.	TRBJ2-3	TGCAGTGCTAGAGATCAGATTCGCACAGATACGCAGTATTTT	CSARDQIRTDTQYF
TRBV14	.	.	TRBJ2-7	TGTGCCAGCAGCCCTCAGTCCTACGAGCAGTACTTC	CASSPQSYEQYF
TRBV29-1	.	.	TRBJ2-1	TGCAGCGTTCGGGGCCTAGCGAACAAAAATGAGCAGTTCTTC	CSVRGLANKNEQFF
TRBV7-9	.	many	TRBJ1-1	TGTGCCAGCAGCTTAGATATGAACACTGAAGCTTTCTTT	CASSLDMNTEAFF
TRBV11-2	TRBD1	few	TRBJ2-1	TGTGCCAGCAGCTTAGACGATGGGACAGGGGGCGATGAGCAGTTCTTC	CASSLDDGTGGDEQFF
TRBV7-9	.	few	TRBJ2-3	TGTGCCAGCAGTTCTAAATGGGCCGATACGCAGTATTTT	CASSSKWADTQYF